Listed below are T cell receptor beta chains from one sample, sequenced in a study of blood T cell repertoires in COVID-19. The assay was immunoSEQ multiplex PCR, and TCRdb's table has in-frame clones only and misses some. The sample shows 250,000 to 350,000 clones, about 93% of them seen only once. The sequenced sample was peripheral blood. These receptors all stem from a woman in her twenties or thirties with COVID-19, enrolled during active disease. Both conserved end residues are part of each CDR3. Fields, in order: clone size, J gene, D gene, V gene, CDR3 DNA, CDR3 protein. The D gene is left open where the match is weak. Only some rows state a clone size, as once, few, many or a class for expanded clones.

abundance: .; j_gene: TRBJ1-4; d_gene: .; v_gene: TRBV28; CDR3nt: TGTGCCAGCAGCCCCGATGAAAAACTGTTTTTT; CDR3aa: CASSPDEKLFF
abundance: .; j_gene: TRBJ2-3; d_gene: TRBD2; v_gene: TRBV4-3; CDR3nt: TGCGCCAGCAGCCAAGATTCAAGGACTAGCGGGAGTCGCACAGATACGCAGTATTTT; CDR3aa: CASSQDSRTSGSRTDTQYF
abundance: few; j_gene: TRBJ1-4; d_gene: TRBD1; v_gene: TRBV7-8; CDR3nt: TGTGCCAGCAGCTTAATGACAGGGCGGGCTGAAAAACTGTTTTTT; CDR3aa: CASSLMTGRAEKLFF
abundance: .; j_gene: TRBJ1-1; d_gene: TRBD1; v_gene: TRBV3-1/TRBV3-2; CDR3nt: TGTGCCAGCAGCCGACAGGGGACCTCTGAAGCTTTCTTT; CDR3aa: CASSRQGTSEAFF
abundance: once; j_gene: TRBJ2-1; d_gene: .; v_gene: TRBV30; CDR3nt: TGTGCCTGGAAGGGGTACAATGAGCAGTTCTTC; CDR3aa: CAWKGYNEQFF
abundance: .; j_gene: TRBJ2-1; d_gene: TRBD2; v_gene: TRBV9; CDR3nt: TGTGCCAGCAGCGCCACTAGCGGGATATACAATGAGCAGTTCTTC; CDR3aa: CASSATSGIYNEQFF
abundance: .; j_gene: TRBJ2-3; d_gene: TRBD2; v_gene: TRBV27; CDR3nt: TGTGCCAGCAGTTTATGGCGACACTCTAGCGGTACGAGCACAGATACGCAGTATTTT; CDR3aa: CASSLWRHSSGTSTDTQYF
abundance: .; j_gene: TRBJ1-3; d_gene: TRBD1; v_gene: TRBV24-1; CDR3nt: TGTGCCACCAGTGACCCCACAGGGGGCTTAAACACCATATATTTT; CDR3aa: CATSDPTGGLNTIYF
abundance: .; j_gene: TRBJ2-2; d_gene: .; v_gene: TRBV6-5; CDR3nt: TGTGCCAGCACTCCTGGGGGGGCCACCGGGGAGCTGTTTTTT; CDR3aa: CASTPGGATGELFF
abundance: .; j_gene: TRBJ2-1; d_gene: TRBD2; v_gene: TRBV10-1; CDR3nt: TGCGCCAGCAGTACCGGGACTAGCGGGGCGGTGGAGCAGTTCTTC; CDR3aa: CASSTGTSGAVEQFF
abundance: .; j_gene: TRBJ1-5; d_gene: TRBD1; v_gene: TRBV5-1; CDR3nt: TGCGCCAGTTGGGGACAGGTATATCAGCCCCAGCATTTT; CDR3aa: CASWGQVYQPQHF
abundance: .; j_gene: TRBJ2-7; d_gene: TRBD2; v_gene: TRBV3-1/TRBV3-2; CDR3nt: TGTGCCAGCAGCCAGAGCGGGGTTGCCTCCTACGAGCAGTACTTC; CDR3aa: CASSQSGVASYEQYF
abundance: .; j_gene: TRBJ2-7; d_gene: .; v_gene: TRBV30; CDR3nt: TGTGCCTGGAGCCCGAGAAGGGGCCAGCAGTACTTC; CDR3aa: CAWSPRRGQQYF
abundance: few; j_gene: TRBJ2-7; d_gene: TRBD2; v_gene: TRBV5-4; CDR3nt: TGTGCCAGCAGCCCCTCTAGCGGGAACTTGTACGAGCAGTACTTC; CDR3aa: CASSPSSGNLYEQYF
abundance: once; j_gene: TRBJ1-4; d_gene: TRBD1; v_gene: TRBV2; CDR3nt: TGTGCCAGCAGTGTTTGGACAGGGGGCGGTGAAAAACTGTTTTTT; CDR3aa: CASSVWTGGGEKLFF
abundance: once; j_gene: TRBJ2-3; d_gene: .; v_gene: TRBV28; CDR3nt: TGTGCCAGCAGTTTAGGCAGGCAGTCCACAGATACGCAGTATTTT; CDR3aa: CASSLGRQSTDTQYF
abundance: .; j_gene: TRBJ2-3; d_gene: .; v_gene: TRBV11-2; CDR3nt: TGTGCCAGCAGCTTAGGCCCTAAGGGGGGGGGCACAGATACGCAGTATTTT; CDR3aa: CASSLGPKGGGTDTQYF
abundance: .; j_gene: TRBJ2-2; d_gene: TRBD2; v_gene: TRBV3-1/TRBV3-2; CDR3nt: TGTGCCAGCAGCCCTAGCGGGAGGGCCACCGGGGAGCTGTTTTTT; CDR3aa: CASSPSGRATGELFF
abundance: few; j_gene: TRBJ2-3; d_gene: TRBD2; v_gene: TRBV13; CDR3nt: TGTGCCAGCAGCTCCCGACTAGCGGGATCTTACACAGATACGCAGTATTTT; CDR3aa: CASSSRLAGSYTDTQYF
abundance: .; j_gene: TRBJ1-2; d_gene: TRBD1; v_gene: TRBV5-1; CDR3nt: TGCGCCAGCAGCCCGGACAGGGTTGAAGGCTACACCTTC; CDR3aa: CASSPDRVEGYTF
abundance: .; j_gene: TRBJ1-5; d_gene: TRBD1; v_gene: TRBV7-8; CDR3nt: TGTGCCAGCAGCTTAGACCGGACAGGCCGTACGCAGCCCCAGCATTTT; CDR3aa: CASSLDRTGRTQPQHF
abundance: .; j_gene: TRBJ2-7; d_gene: .; v_gene: TRBV11-2; CDR3nt: TGTGCCAGCAGCACCATTTGGGCAGTCTACGAGCAGTACTTC; CDR3aa: CASSTIWAVYEQYF
abundance: once; j_gene: TRBJ2-5; d_gene: TRBD2; v_gene: TRBV27; CDR3nt: TGTGCCAGCAGCCCCTGGGCGGGAGCCTCCTCTGGCCAAGAGACCCAGTACTTC; CDR3aa: CASSPWAGASSGQETQYF
abundance: .; j_gene: TRBJ2-1; d_gene: .; v_gene: TRBV6-2/TRBV6-3; CDR3nt: TGTGCCAGCAGTTACGATTTCTCGGGCAGGGGGGACAATGAGCAGTTCTTC; CDR3aa: CASSYDFSGRGDNEQFF
abundance: once; j_gene: TRBJ1-6; d_gene: .; v_gene: TRBV5-4; CDR3nt: TGTGCCAGCAGCTTCGGTAGGGGTTCACCCCTCCACTTT; CDR3aa: CASSFGRGSPLHF
abundance: .; j_gene: TRBJ1-1; d_gene: TRBD1; v_gene: TRBV19; CDR3nt: TGTGCCAGTAGACTTCGGGCTACAGGGGGCGAAGCTTTCTTT; CDR3aa: CASRLRATGGEAFF
abundance: .; j_gene: TRBJ2-1; d_gene: .; v_gene: TRBV24-1; CDR3nt: TGTGCCACCAGTGACCCCGGGACTCAGAATGAGCAGTTCTTC; CDR3aa: CATSDPGTQNEQFF
abundance: once; j_gene: TRBJ2-7; d_gene: .; v_gene: TRBV21-1; CDR3nt: TGTGCCAGCAGCCTTCCCGGGACAGGGGGCTACGAGCAGTACTTC; CDR3aa: CASSLPGTGGYEQYF
abundance: .; j_gene: TRBJ1-5; d_gene: .; v_gene: TRBV21-1; CDR3nt: TGTGCCAGCCTCGCGGGGGGTAGGGGCAATCAGCCCCAGCATTTT; CDR3aa: CASLAGGRGNQPQHF
abundance: .; j_gene: TRBJ2-1; d_gene: .; v_gene: TRBV27; CDR3nt: TGTGCCAGCAGTTTACTCGACTATAACGATGAGCAGTTCTTC; CDR3aa: CASSLLDYNDEQFF